The clone carrying this TCR beta chain was seen only a few times. The sample is drawn from a study of T cells after yellow fever vaccination. MiXCR, applied by TCRdb to the 5' RACE reads, yields one record per CDR3 protein. Of more than 450,000 distinct CDR3 sequences in the sample, 21% were seen once. The CDR3 totals 13 residues. V dropped 2 bases and J dropped 4 bases, with 7 bases sitting between them. Germline CDR1 is SGHTA and CDR2 is FQGTGA. The material sequenced was PBMCs, taken 21 days after the first yellow fever vaccination. The receptor was derived from a man younger than 35 who received the YFV17D yellow fever vaccine. The J gene is TRBJ2-3, the V gene TRBV7-3; D is unresolved. The CDR3 DNA follows: TGTGCCAGCAGCTTATACAGTGCAGATACGCAGTATTTT. It encodes CASSLYSADTQYF.